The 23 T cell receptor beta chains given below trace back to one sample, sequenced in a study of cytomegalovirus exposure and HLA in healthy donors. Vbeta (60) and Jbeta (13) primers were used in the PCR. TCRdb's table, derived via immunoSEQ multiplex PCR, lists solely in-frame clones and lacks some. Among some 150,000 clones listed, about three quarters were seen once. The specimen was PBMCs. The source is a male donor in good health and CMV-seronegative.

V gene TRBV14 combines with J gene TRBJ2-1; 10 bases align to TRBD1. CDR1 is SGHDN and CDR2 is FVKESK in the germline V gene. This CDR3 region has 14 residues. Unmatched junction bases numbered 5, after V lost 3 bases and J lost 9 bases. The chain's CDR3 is CASSHRDRGGEQFF. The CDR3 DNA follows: TGTGCCAGCAGCCATAGGGACAGGGGTGGTGAGCAGTTCTTC. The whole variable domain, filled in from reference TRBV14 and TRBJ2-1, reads EAGVTQFPSHSVIEKGQTVTLRCDPISGHDNLYWYRRVMGKEIKFLLHFVKESKQDESGMPNNRFLAERTGGTYSTLKVQPAELEDSGVYFCASSHRDRGGEQFFGPGTRLTVL.

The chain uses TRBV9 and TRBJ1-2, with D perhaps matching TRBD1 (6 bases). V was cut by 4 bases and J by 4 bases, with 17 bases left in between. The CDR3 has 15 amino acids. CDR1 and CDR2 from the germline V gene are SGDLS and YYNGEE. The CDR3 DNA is TGTGCCAGCAGCATCAACTACAGGGCTGGCTATGGCTACACCTTC. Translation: CASSINYRAGYGYTF.

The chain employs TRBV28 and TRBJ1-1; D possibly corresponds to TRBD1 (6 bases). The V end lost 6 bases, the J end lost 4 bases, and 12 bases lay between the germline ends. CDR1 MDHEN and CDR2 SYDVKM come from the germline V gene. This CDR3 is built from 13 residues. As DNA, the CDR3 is TGTGCCAGCAGAAACAGGGTGGGCACTGAAGCTTTCTTT. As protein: CASRNRVGTEAFF. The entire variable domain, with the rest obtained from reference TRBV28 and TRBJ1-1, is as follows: DVKVTQSSRYLVKRTGEKVFLECVQDMDHENMFWYRQDPGLGLRLIYFSYDVKMKEKGDIPEGYSVSREKKERFSLILESASTNQTSMYLCASRNRVGTEAFFGQGTRLTVV.

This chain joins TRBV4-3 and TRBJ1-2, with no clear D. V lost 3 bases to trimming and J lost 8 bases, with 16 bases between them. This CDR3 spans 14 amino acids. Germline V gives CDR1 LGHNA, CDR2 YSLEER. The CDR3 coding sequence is TGCGCCAGCAGCCAGGCGCGACACCTGTACGGCTACACCTTC. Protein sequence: CASSQARHLYGYTF.

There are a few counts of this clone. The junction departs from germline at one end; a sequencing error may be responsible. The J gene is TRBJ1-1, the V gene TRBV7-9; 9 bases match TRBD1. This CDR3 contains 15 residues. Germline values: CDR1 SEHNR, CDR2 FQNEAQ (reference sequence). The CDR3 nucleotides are TGTTCCAGCAGCCCAAACAAGGACAGGGGCACTGAAGCTTTCTTT. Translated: CSSSPNKDRGTEAFF.

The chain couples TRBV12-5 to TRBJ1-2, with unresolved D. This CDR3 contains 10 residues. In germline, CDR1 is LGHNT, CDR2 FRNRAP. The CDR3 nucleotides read TGTGCCAAACGGGACTATGGCTACACCTTC. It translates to CAKRDYGYTF.

The CDR3 sequence is CASSIRLADTDTQYF. In nucleotides, the CDR3 is TGTGCCAGCAGTATCCGACTAGCGGACACAGATACGCAGTATTTT. The chain employs TRBV6-1 and TRBJ2-3, with 9 positions matching TRBD2. The CDR3 extends over 15 amino acids. Germline V CDR1 and CDR2: MNHNS, SASEGT. V dropped 5 bases and J dropped 2; count of bases not matched to a gene: 5.

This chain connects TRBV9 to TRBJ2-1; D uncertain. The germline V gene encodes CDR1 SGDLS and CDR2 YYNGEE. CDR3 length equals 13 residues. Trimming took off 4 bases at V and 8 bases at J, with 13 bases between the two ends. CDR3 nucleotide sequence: TGTGCCAGCAGCCCTCAGATGCCCGATGAGCAGTTCTTC. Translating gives CASSPQMPDEQFF. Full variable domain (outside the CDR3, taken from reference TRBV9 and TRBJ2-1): DSGVTQTPKHLITATGQRVTLRCSPRSGDLSVYWYQQSLDQGLQFLIQYYNGEERAKGNILERFSAQQFPDLHSELNLSSLELGDSALYFCASSPQMPDEQFFGPGTRLTVL.

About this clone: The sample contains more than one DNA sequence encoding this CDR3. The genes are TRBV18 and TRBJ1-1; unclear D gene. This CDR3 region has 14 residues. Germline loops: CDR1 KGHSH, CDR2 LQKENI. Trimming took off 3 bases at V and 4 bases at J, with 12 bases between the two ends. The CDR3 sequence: CASSPGTEGTEAFF. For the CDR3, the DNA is TGTGCCAGCTCACCGGGTACTGAGGGCACTGAAGCTTTCTTT.

In DNA form, the CDR3 reads TGTGCCAGCAGCCTCAGGCGGCGGGAGGGAAACGAGCAGTACTTC. It specifies CASSLRRREGNEQYF. The V gene is TRBV6-1, the J gene TRBJ2-7, with TRBD2 matching 9 bases. CDR3 size: 15 residues. With 6 bases clipped from V and 5 bases from J, the junction kept 11 bases outside the gene matches. Germline CDR1 MNHNS, CDR2 SASEGT.

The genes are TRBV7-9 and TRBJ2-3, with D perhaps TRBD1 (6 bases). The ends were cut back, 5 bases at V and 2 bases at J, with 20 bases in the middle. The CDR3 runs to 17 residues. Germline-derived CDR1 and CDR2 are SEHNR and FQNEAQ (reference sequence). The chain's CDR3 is CASSQFPGQKYTDTQYF. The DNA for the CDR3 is TGTGCCAGCAGCCAATTTCCGGGACAAAAGTACACAGATACGCAGTATTTT.

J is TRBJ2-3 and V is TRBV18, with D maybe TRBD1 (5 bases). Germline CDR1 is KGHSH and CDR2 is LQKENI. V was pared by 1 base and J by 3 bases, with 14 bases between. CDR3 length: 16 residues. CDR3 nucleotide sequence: TGTGCCAGCTCACCACGGGGCAGGATGGTGACAGATACGCAGTATTTT. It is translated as CASSPRGRMVTDTQYF. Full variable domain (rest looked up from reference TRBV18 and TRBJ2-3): NAGVMQNPRHLVRRRGQEARLRCSPMKGHSHVYWYRQLPEEGLKFMVYLQKENIIDESGMPKERFSAEFPKEGPSILRIQQVVRGDSAAYFCASSPRGRMVTDTQYFGPGTRLTVL.

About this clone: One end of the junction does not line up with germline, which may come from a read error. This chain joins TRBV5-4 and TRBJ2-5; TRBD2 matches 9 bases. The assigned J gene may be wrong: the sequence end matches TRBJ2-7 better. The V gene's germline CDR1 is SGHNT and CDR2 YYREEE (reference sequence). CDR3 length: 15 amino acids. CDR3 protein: CASNPPGTSSHEQYF. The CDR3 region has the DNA TGTGCCAGCAACCCCCCCGGGACTAGCTCCCACGAGCAGTACTTC.

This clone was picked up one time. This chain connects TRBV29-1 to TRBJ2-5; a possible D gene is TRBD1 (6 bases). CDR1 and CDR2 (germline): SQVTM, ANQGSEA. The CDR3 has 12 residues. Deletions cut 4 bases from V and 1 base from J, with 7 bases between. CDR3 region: CSVGGGQETQYF. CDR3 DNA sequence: TGCAGCGTTGGAGGGGGCCAAGAGACCCAGTACTTC.

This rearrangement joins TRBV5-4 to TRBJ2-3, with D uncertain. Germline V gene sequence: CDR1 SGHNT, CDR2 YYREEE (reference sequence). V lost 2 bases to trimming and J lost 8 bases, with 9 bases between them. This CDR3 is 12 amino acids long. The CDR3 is CASSFGTGTQYF. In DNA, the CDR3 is TGTGCCAGCAGCTTTGGAACGGGTACGCAGTATTTT.

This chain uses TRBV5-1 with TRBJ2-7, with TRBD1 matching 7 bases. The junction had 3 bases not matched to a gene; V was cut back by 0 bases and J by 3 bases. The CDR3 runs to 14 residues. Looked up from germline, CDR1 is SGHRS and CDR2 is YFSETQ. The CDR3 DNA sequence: TGCGCCAGCAGCTTGGGACAGGGCGTCTACGAGCAGTACTTC. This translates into CASSLGQGVYEQYF.

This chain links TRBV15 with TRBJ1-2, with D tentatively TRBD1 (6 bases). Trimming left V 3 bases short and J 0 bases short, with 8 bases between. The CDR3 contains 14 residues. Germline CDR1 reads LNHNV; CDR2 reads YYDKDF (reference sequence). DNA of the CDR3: TGTGCCACCAGCAGGGACAGATCTAACTATGGCTACACCTTC. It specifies CATSRDRSNYGYTF.

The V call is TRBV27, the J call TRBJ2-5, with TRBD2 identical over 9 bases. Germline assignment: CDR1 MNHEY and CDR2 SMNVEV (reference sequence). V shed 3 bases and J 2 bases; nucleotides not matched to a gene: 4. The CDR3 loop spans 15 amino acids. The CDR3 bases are TGTGCCAGCAGTTTTCTGGCGGGGGGGCAAGAGACCCAGTACTTC. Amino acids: CASSFLAGGQETQYF.

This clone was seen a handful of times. The CDR3 coding sequence is TGTGCCAGCAGTATGAGGGCCTACGAGCAGTACTTC. This gives the protein CASSMRAYEQYF. The chain recombines TRBV21-1 with TRBJ2-7; the D call TRBD2 from the table was never checked on the DNA. TRBV21-1 counts as a pseudogene. This CDR3 comprises 12 residues.

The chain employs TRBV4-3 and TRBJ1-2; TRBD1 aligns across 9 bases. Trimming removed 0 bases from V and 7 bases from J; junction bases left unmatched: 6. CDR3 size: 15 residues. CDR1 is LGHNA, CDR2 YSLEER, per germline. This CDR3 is CASSQDRDRAGGYTF. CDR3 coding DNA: TGCGCCAGCAGCCAAGACCGGGACAGGGCCGGTGGCTACACCTTC.

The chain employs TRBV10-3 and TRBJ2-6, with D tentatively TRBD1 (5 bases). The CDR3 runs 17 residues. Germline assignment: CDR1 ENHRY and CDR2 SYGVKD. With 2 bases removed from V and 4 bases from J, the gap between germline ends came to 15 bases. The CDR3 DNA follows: TGTGCCATCAGTGAGATCCCGCCAGGGCAGGGGGCCAACGTCCTGACTTTC. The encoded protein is CAISEIPPGQGANVLTF.

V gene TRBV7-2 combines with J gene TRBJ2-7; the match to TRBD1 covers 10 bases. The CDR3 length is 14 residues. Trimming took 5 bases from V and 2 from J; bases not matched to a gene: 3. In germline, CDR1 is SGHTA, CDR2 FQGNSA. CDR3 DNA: TGTGCCAGCAGCATAGGGACAGGGGCCTACGAGCAGTACTTC. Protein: CASSIGTGAYEQYF.

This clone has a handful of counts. As DNA, the CDR3 is TGTGCCAGCAGTTACGGGTCGACAGGGGCAAACACCATATATTTT. Translation: CASSYGSTGANTIYF. The chain is built from TRBV6-6 and TRBJ1-3; 8 nucleotides agree with TRBD1. The CDR3 has 15 amino acids. The V gene end was trimmed by 2 bases and the J gene end by 6 bases; junction bases not matched to a gene: 6. Per the germline V gene, CDR1 is MNHNY and CDR2 is SVGAGI (reference sequence).